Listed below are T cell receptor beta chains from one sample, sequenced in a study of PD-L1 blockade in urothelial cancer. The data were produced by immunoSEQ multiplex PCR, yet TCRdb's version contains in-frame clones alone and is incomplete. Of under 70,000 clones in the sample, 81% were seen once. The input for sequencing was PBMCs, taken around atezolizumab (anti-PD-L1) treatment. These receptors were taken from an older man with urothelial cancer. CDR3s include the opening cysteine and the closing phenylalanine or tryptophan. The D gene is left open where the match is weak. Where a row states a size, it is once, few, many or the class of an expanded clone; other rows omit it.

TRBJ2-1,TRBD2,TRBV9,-,CASTKFERESVQFF,TGTGCCAGCACCAAATTTGAGCGGGAGAGCGTGCAGTTCTTC
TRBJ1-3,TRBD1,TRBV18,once,CASSSGQDLYSGNTIYF,TGTGCCAGCTCATCAGGACAGGATTTATACTCTGGAAACACCATATATTTT
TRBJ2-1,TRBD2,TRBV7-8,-,CASSPSGTSRYQFF,TGTGCCAGCAGCCCTTCGGGGACTAGCCGGTATCAGTTCTTC
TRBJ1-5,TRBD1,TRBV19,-,CASTPTGGLFSNQPQHF,TGTGCCAGTACCCCGACAGGGGGCCTCTTTAGCAATCAGCCCCAGCATTTT
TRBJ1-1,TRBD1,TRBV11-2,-,CASSLEGGTTEAFF,TGTGCCAGCAGCTTAGAAGGGGGCACTACTGAAGCTTTCTTT
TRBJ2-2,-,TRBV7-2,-,CASSPGGWDTGELFF,TGTGCCAGCAGCCCCGGGGGTTGGGATACCGGGGAGCTGTTTTTT
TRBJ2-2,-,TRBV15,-,CATSRDPVTGELFF,TGTGCCACCAGCAGAGATCCGGTTACCGGGGAGCTGTTTTTT
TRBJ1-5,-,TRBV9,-,CASSVGENQPQHF,TGTGCCAGCAGCGTAGGCGAGAATCAGCCCCAGCATTTT
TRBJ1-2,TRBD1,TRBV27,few,CASSRGQGAKGYTF,TGTGCCAGCAGCCGTGGGCAGGGGGCGAAGGGCTACACCTTC
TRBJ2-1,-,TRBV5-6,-,CASGPGPEQFF,TGTGCCAGTGGGCCAGGTCCGGAGCAGTTCTTC
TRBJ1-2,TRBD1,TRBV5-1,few,CASSWNDRATGYTF,TGCGCCAGCAGCTGGAACGACAGGGCAACAGGCTACACCTTC
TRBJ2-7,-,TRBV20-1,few,CSAPRGNEQYF,TGCAGTGCTCCAAGGGGGAACGAGCAGTACTTC
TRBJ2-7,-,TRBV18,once,CASSAPPQGHEQYF,TGTGCCAGCTCTGCCCCCCCCCAGGGCCACGAGCAGTACTTC
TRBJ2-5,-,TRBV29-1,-,CSVELPGETQYF,TGCAGCGTTGAGCTCCCAGGCGAGACCCAGTACTTC
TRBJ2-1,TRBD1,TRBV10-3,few,CAISGTDYNEQFF,TGTGCCATCTCCGGGACAGATTACAATGAGCAGTTCTTC
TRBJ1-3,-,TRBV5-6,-,CASSLGGTSGNTIYF,TGTGCCAGCAGCTTGGGTGGGACTTCTGGAAACACCATATATTTT